Sequencing of this T cell receptor beta chain was carried out in a study of blood T cell repertoires in COVID-19 (TCRdb year 2020). Notes on the research overall: The collaborator samples originated in the United States, Italy and Spain and spanned the acute and convalescent phases of COVID-19. The prospective study material was composed of cDNA or gDNA derived from T cells, B-cell-depleted T cells, or PBMCs. The dataset comprised deeply sampled blood TCRbeta repertoires from subjects exposed to, actively infected with, or recovered from COVID-19. A freely available public database, intended as a resource for researchers studying the immune response to SARS-CoV-2, is where the repertoires were released. The samples were drawn from the first 160 participants of the ongoing ImmuneRACE study and from more than 1,000 subjects provided by 6 global collaborators. Nearly every sample came with metadata listing a de-identified subject ID, COVID-19 status, age in years and sex. Where HLA class I and class II types were available, the types were taken from metadata supplied by the sample provider, not from assay-based typing. The study at large found these results: How much clinical and demographic metadata was included differed by source and by participant, and the metadata was provided uncurated.

CDR1 is given as MDHEN and CDR2 as SYDVKM, both from the germline V gene. V and J lose 6 bases and 1 base, and a span of 14 bases separates them. The CDR3, from cysteine to phenylalanine, totals 15 residues. Here the CDR3 DNA is all that survives: 45 bases in frame from base 1. In Seattle, one collaborating source enrolled patients while the infection was active and tracked those patients longitudinally over the course of disease. Whole blood was collected in K2EDTA tubes by collaborating institutions according to the institutions' own protocols. For TCRbeta analysis, collaborators shipped samples as frozen whole blood, isolated PBMCs, or DNA extracted from either of those sample types. TCRbeta CDR3 regions were amplified from genomic DNA using the immunoSEQ Assay, a bias-controlled multiplex PCR. The study's own analysis went as follows. The number of nucleated cells in each sample was estimated from the amplification of reference gene primers within the assay. To quantify the absolute abundance of each unique TCRbeta CDR3 rearrangement, sequence reads were collapsed and filtered. For each sample, productive Simpson clonality was calculated as the square root of Simpson's diversity index across productive rearrangements. The table comes from immuneACCESS by way of TCRdb, which keeps in-frame sequences with V and J called. Part of the clones is missing from these tables; in studies checked, under half for an unresolved V gene and the rest for unknown reasons. V and J calls and clone size are as listed in that table; D and trimming were resolved from the DNA. Recorded for this sample are under 450,000 clones; approximately 89% of them occurred a single time. The top ten clonotypes cover around 1.5% of the sample.

A word on this clone: Its binding antigen is unknown. Per-base qualities were not stored, and no clone one base away is much larger.

The chain employs TRBV28 and TRBJ2-3, and the D gene may be TRBD1, 6 bases matching. The material sequenced was peripheral blood. This receptor was taken from a middle-aged woman with COVID-19, enrolled during active disease. In nucleotide form, the sequence is TGTGCCAGCAGCAGAACCCAGGGGCGCACAGATACGCAGTATTTT. This encodes CASSRTQGRTDTQYF.